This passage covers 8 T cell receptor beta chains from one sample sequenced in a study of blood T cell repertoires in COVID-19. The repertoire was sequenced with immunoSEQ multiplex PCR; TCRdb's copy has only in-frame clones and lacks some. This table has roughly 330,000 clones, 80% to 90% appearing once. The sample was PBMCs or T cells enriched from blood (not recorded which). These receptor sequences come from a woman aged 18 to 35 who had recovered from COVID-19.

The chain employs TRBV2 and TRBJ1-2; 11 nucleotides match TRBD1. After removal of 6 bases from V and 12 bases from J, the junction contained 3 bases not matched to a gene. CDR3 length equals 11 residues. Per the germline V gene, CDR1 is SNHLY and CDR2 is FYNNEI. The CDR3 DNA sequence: TGTGCCAGCAGCAGGACAGGGGGCCACACCTTC. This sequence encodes CASSRTGGHTF.

CDR3 DNA sequence: TGTGCCAGCAGCGTAGGCAGGGGGCTTGTCGTGGAGACCCAGTACTTC. Protein sequence: CASSVGRGLVVETQYF. The rearrangement uses TRBV9 and TRBJ2-5; the match to TRBD1 covers 8 bases. J gave up 5 bases and V 0 bases, and 9 bases lay outside the gene matches. Germline V lookup: CDR1 SGDLS, CDR2 YYNGEE. This CDR3 has 16 residues.

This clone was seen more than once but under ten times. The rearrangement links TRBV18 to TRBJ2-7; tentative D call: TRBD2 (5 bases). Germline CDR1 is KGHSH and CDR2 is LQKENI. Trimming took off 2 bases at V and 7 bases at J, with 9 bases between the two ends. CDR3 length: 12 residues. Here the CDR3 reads CASSPGLAEQYF. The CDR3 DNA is TGTGCCAGCTCACCAGGACTGGCGGAGCAGTACTTC.

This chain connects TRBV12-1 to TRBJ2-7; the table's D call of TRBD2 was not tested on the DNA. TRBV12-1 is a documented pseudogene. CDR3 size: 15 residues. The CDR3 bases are TGTGCCAGCAGCCAGCCCATTAGCGGGAACTACGAGCAGTACTTC. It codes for CASSQPISGNYEQYF.

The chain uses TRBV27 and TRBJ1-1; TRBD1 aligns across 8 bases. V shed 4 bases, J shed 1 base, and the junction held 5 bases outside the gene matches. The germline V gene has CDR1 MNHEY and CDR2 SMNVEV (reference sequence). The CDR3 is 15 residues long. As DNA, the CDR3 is TGTGCCAGCAGTTCCTTACAGGGGGGGAACACTGAAGCTTTCTTT. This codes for CASSSLQGGNTEAFF.

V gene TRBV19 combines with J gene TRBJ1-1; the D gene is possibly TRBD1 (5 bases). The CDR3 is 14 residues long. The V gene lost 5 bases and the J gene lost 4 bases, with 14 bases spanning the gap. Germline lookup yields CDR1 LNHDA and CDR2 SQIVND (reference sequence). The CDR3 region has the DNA TGTGCCAGTAGTTGGAACATTAGGGGCACTGAAGCTTTCTTT. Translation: CASSWNIRGTEAFF.

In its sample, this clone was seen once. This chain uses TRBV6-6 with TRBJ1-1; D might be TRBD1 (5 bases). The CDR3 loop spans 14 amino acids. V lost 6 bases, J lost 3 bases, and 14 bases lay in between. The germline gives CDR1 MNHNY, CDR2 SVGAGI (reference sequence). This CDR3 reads CASSRAGFDTEAFF. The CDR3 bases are TGTGCCAGCAGCCGGGCAGGGTTCGACACTGAAGCTTTCTTT.

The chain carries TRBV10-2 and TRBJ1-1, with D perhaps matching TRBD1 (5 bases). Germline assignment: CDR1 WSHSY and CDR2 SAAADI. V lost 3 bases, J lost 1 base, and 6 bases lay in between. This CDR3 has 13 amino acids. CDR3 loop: CASSDRGNTEAFF. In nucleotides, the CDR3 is TGCGCCAGCAGTGATAGGGGGAACACTGAAGCTTTCTTT.